Listed below are T cell receptor beta chains from one sample, sequenced in a study of blood T cell repertoires in COVID-19. The assay was immunoSEQ multiplex PCR, and TCRdb's table has in-frame clones only and misses some. The sample includes about 110,000 clones, about 88% seen only once; the top ten take 8.4%. Sequenced input: peripheral blood. Receptors were obtained from a woman aged 70 to 79 who had recovered from COVID-19. Each CDR3 is given with its conserved first and last residue. A D gene is named only where the DNA matches it firmly. Rows may omit the clone size; those that give it use once, few, many or a size class.

TRBV6-5	NA	TRBJ1-2	NA	TGTGCCAGCAGTTACTCCTGGGGAGGCTATGGCTACACCTTC	CASSYSWGGYGYTF
TRBV5-4	NA	TRBJ2-7	NA	TGTGCCAGCAGCTTTTTCGCGGGCGAGCAGTACTTC	CASSFFAGEQYF
TRBV29-1	NA	TRBJ1-4	NA	TGCAGCGTTGAAGGGACAGTACGGGAAAAACTGTTTTTT	CSVEGTVREKLFF
TRBV19	NA	TRBJ1-4	NA	TGTGCCAGTAGGGGAGTTGCAACTAATGAAAAACTGTTTTTT	CASRGVATNEKLFF
TRBV5-6	NA	TRBJ2-5	TRBD2	TGTGCCAGCAGCTACCGCGGGGGCCAAGAGACCCAGTACTTC	CASSYRGGQETQYF
TRBV27	NA	TRBJ1-5	NA	TGTGCCAGCAGTTTCAACAGGCTTGGTCAGCCCCAGCATTTT	CASSFNRLGQPQHF
TRBV19	NA	TRBJ1-1	TRBD1	TGTGCCAGTTTGGGACACCCGGGACAGAGCACTGAAGCTTTCTTT	CASLGHPGQSTEAFF
TRBV27	NA	TRBJ1-1	NA	TGTGCCAGCAGTCCGGTTCTGAACACTGAAGCTTTCTTT	CASSPVLNTEAFF
TRBV5-1	NA	TRBJ1-6	NA	TGCGCCAGCAGCTTGGAAGGCGGGAGCTCCTATAATTCACCCCTCCACTTT	CASSLEGGSSYNSPLHF
TRBV5-1	NA	TRBJ2-2	NA	TGCGCCAGCAGCGACAGGACGGGAAACACCGGGGAGCTGTTTTTT	CASSDRTGNTGELFF
TRBV4-3	once	TRBJ1-5	NA	TGCGCCAGCAGCCAAGACGGGGGGCTGAGTCAGCCCCAGCATTTT	CASSQDGGLSQPQHF
TRBV28	NA	TRBJ1-5	NA	TGTGCCAGCACCATACGGGGAGATGGGCAGCCCCAGCATTTT	CASTIRGDGQPQHF
TRBV15	NA	TRBJ2-7	NA	TGTGCCACCAGCAGAGAATTGGGGGAAGGGGGCGAGCAGTACTTC	CATSRELGEGGEQYF
TRBV28	NA	TRBJ1-2	NA	TGTGCCAGCAGTTTTAGAGGCTATGGCTACACCTTC	CASSFRGYGYTF
TRBV5-1	once	TRBJ2-2	NA	TGCGCCAGCAGCCAGGGCCCTCCGAACACCGGGGAGCTGTTTTTT	CASSQGPPNTGELFF
TRBV5-5	NA	TRBJ2-3	TRBD2	TGTGCCAGCAGCTCGCGGACTAGCGGGAGCGCAGATACGCAGTATTTT	CASSSRTSGSADTQYF
TRBV4-2	NA	TRBJ2-7	NA	TGTGCCAGCAGTCGAGACGGGGGTTCGACCTACGAGCAGTACTTC	CASSRDGGSTYEQYF
TRBV5-1	NA	TRBJ1-5	NA	TGCGCCAGCAGCCCGGAACCTATAGGGGTGAGAGGCAATCAGCCCCAGCATTTT	CASSPEPIGVRGNQPQHF
TRBV7-2	NA	TRBJ1-2	TRBD1	TGTGCCAGCAGCCCCCAGAGAGGGCAGGGGGCTTATGGCTACACCTTC	CASSPQRGQGAYGYTF
TRBV12-3/TRBV12-4	once	TRBJ2-1	NA	TGTGCCAGCAGACCAACAGCTTACAATGAGCAGTTCTTC	CASRPTAYNEQFF
TRBV2	NA	TRBJ2-3	TRBD2	TGTGCCATCCCCGGGACTAGAGCAGATACGCAGTATTTT	CAIPGTRADTQYF
TRBV7-9	NA	TRBJ2-7	TRBD2	TGTGCCAGCAGCTTAAAACTAGCGGGAGTGTACGAGCAGTACTTC	CASSLKLAGVYEQYF
TRBV18	NA	TRBJ2-7	TRBD1	TGTGCCAGCTCCTCGACAGGGGGCGTTTACGAGCAGTACTTC	CASSSTGGVYEQYF
TRBV3-1/TRBV3-2	NA	TRBJ1-2	TRBD1	TGTGCCAGCAGCCAAGGCGACAGGGGGCAAAGCTACACCTTC	CASSQGDRGQSYTF
TRBV9	NA	TRBJ2-2	NA	TGTGCCAGCAGCGTAGGTCAGGTTTTGAACACCGGGGAGCTGTTTTTT	CASSVGQVLNTGELFF
TRBV18	few	TRBJ2-5	TRBD2	TGTGCCAGCTCACTCGGGACTAGTTCCCAAGAGACCCAGTACTTC	CASSLGTSSQETQYF
TRBV4-2	NA	TRBJ2-5	TRBD1	TGTGCCAGCAGCCAAGTCCTAGGCGACAGGGGGGAGACCCAGTACTTC	CASSQVLGDRGETQYF
TRBV7-9	NA	TRBJ2-7	NA	TGTGCCAGCAGCCGGACAGCCATAACCGCCGAGCAGTACTTC	CASSRTAITAEQYF
TRBV29-1	NA	TRBJ1-4	TRBD1	TGCAGCGTCGCCAGACAGGGTACGTTTTTT	CSVARQGTFF
TRBV12-3/TRBV12-4	NA	TRBJ2-3	NA	TGTGCCAGCAGCTTCTCCCTCGCAGATACGCAGTATTTT	CASSFSLADTQYF
TRBV19	once	TRBJ2-5	TRBD2	TGTGCCAGTACCCCTAGCGGGGGGGCCCTAGAGACCCAGTACTTC	CASTPSGGALETQYF
TRBV2	few	TRBJ1-4	NA	TGTGCCAGCAGTGAATCCGACTATGAAAAACTGTTTTTT	CASSESDYEKLFF
TRBV5-3	NA	TRBJ1-5	TRBD1	TGTGCCAGAAGCACGGACAGGGATAGCAATCAGCCCCAGCATTTT	CARSTDRDSNQPQHF
TRBV6-6	few	TRBJ2-7	TRBD2	TGTGCCAGCAGGAGACTAGCGGGAATCTACGAGCAGTACTTC	CASRRLAGIYEQYF
TRBV3-1/TRBV3-2	NA	TRBJ2-2	TRBD2	TGTGCCAGCAGCACGAGGGGACTAGCGGGCCCGAACACCGGGGAGCTGTTTTTT	CASSTRGLAGPNTGELFF
TRBV5-5	NA	TRBJ2-1	NA	TGTGCCAGCAGCTTGGCTGTATTCGTCCTAGGGGTGAATGAGCAGTTCTTC	CASSLAVFVLGVNEQFF
TRBV5-5	few	TRBJ1-6	NA	TGTGCCAGCAGCTTGGGCGGGGTCGGAAATTCACCCCTCCACTTT	CASSLGGVGNSPLHF
TRBV14	NA	TRBJ1-6	NA	TGTGCCAGCAACCCGGGGGGCAATTCACCCCTCCACTTT	CASNPGGNSPLHF
TRBV6-5	NA	TRBJ2-3	TRBD1	TGTGCCAGTAGGGGGCCGGCAGATACGCAGTATTTT	CASRGPADTQYF
TRBV6-5	NA	TRBJ1-6	NA	TGTGCCGCGGGCAGGGACACAATGTATAATTCACCCCTCCACTTT	CAAGRDTMYNSPLHF
TRBV5-1	NA	TRBJ2-1	TRBD2	TGCGCCAGCAGCTCTGGGACTAGCGGGGGCGATTACAATGAGCAGTTCTTC	CASSSGTSGGDYNEQFF
TRBV5-5	NA	TRBJ2-1	TRBD2	TGTGCCAGCAGCTTCCTACTGACTAGCGGGATCGGCGAGCAGTTCTTC	CASSFLLTSGIGEQFF
TRBV9	NA	TRBJ2-5	TRBD1	TGTGCCAGCAGCGTTGGGACAGGGCGGGAGACCCAGTACTTC	CASSVGTGRETQYF
TRBV7-2	NA	TRBJ1-2	TRBD1	TGTGCCAGGCCGAAACAGGGGGTGCCGATCCCGTATGGCTACACCTTC	CARPKQGVPIPYGYTF
TRBV19	NA	TRBJ2-4	NA	TGTGCCAGTAGCCCAGTCACCGGAGGGGGCAACATTCAGTACTTC	CASSPVTGGGNIQYF
TRBV4-3	NA	TRBJ2-2	NA	TGCGCCAGCAGCCCGTCACAGGGTAACACCGGGGAGCTGTTTTTT	CASSPSQGNTGELFF
TRBV24-1	NA	TRBJ2-1	TRBD2	TGTGCCACCAGTGACCGGACTAGCTTAGGCAATGAGCAGTTCTTC	CATSDRTSLGNEQFF
TRBV23-1	NA	TRBJ1-4	TRBD1	TGCGCCAGCAGTACACTCGTACAGGGGGCTAATGAAAAACTGTTTTTT	CASSTLVQGANEKLFF
TRBV6-5	NA	TRBJ1-1	TRBD1	TGTGCCAGCAGTTACCGACAGGGGGGGAACACTGAAGCTTTCTTT	CASSYRQGGNTEAFF
TRBV5-5	NA	TRBJ2-1	NA	TGTGCCAGCAGCCCTCGGACCGGACAAGGGGAGCAGTTCTTC	CASSPRTGQGEQFF
TRBV7-3	NA	TRBJ2-5	NA	TGTGCCAGCAGTCATGGACAGCAAGAGACCCAGTACTTC	CASSHGQQETQYF
TRBV7-3	NA	TRBJ2-3	TRBD1	TGTGCCAGCAGTCTAACAGGGGACAGTCTATATACGCAGTATTTT	CASSLTGDSLYTQYF
TRBV7-9	few	TRBJ2-7	TRBD2	TGTGCCAGCAGCCCCCGGGTAGCGGGCCGCTACGAGCAGTACTTC	CASSPRVAGRYEQYF